Included here is one T cell receptor (beta chain) sequence, with context. The naive CD8 subset, CD45RO-negative cells positively selected for CCR7, excluded terminally differentiated effector memory CD45RA+ cells. TCRdb's table, derived via immunoSEQ multiplex PCR, lists solely in-frame clones and lacks some. The sample has 650,000 to 800,000 clones, approximately 90% seen once. These data come from a study of shared clonotypes between healthy human individuals. The receptor comes from a man aged 30 to 45 in good health. Sequences were obtained from naive CD8+ T cells sorted from blood.

CDR3 loop: CASSFSGASYEQYF. The CDR3 DNA reads TGTGCCAGCAGCTTTAGCGGGGCTTCCTACGAGCAGTACTTC. V is TRBV7-8 and J is TRBJ2-7, with 8 bases aligning to TRBD2. V shed 3 bases and J 1 base; nucleotides not matched to a gene: 2. This CDR3 has 14 amino acids. Germline V lookup: CDR1 SGHVS, CDR2 FQNEAQ.